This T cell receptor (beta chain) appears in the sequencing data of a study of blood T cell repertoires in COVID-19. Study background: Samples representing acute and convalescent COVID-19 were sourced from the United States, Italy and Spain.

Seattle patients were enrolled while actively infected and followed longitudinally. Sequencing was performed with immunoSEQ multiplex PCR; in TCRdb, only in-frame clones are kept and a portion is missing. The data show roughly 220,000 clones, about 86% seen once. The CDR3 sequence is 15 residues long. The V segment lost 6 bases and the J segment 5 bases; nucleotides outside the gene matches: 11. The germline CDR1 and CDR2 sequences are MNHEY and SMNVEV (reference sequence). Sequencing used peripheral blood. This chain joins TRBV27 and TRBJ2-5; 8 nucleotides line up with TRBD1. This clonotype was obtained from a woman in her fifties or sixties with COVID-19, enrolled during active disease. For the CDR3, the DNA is TGTGCCAGCAGCCCAGGGGGCCCATCGAGGGAGACCCAGTACTTC. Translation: CASSPGGPSRETQYF.